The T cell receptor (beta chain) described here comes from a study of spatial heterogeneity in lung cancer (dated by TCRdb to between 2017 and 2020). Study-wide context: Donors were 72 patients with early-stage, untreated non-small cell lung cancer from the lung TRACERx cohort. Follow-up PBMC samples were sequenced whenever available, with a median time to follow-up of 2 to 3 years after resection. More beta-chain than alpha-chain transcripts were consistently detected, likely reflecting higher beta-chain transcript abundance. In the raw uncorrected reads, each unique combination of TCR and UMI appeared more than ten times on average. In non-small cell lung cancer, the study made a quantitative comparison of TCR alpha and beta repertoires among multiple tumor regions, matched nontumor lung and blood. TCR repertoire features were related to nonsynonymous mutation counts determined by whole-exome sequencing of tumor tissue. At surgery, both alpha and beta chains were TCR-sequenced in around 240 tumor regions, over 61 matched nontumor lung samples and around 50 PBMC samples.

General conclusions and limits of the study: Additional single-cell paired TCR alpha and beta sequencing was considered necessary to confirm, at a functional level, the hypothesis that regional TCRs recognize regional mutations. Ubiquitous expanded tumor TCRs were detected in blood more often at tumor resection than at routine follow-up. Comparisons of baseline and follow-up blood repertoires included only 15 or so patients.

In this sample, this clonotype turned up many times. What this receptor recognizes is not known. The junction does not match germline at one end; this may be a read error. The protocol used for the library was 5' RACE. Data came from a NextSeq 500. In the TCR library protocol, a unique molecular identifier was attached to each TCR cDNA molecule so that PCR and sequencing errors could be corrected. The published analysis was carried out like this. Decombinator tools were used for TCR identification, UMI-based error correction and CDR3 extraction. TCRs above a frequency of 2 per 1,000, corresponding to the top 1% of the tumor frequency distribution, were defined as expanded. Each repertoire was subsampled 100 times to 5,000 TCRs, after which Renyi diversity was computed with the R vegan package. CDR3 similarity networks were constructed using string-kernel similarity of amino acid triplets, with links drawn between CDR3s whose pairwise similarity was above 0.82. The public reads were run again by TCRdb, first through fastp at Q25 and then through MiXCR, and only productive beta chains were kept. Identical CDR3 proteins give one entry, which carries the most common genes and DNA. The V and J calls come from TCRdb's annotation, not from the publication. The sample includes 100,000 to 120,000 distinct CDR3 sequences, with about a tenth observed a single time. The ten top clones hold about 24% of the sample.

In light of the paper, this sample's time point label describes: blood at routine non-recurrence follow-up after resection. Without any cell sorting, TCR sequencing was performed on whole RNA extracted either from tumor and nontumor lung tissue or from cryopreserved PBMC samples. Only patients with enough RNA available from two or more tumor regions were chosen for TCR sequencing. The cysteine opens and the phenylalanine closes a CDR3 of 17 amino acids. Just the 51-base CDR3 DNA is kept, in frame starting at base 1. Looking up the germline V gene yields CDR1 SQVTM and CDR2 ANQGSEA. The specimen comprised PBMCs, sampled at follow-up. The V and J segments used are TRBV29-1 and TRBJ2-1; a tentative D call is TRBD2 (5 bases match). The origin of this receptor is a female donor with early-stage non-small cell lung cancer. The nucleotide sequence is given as TGCAGCGCTGAACTTAAAGGGAGCCGCTACTGGTACAATGAGCAGTTCTTC. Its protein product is CSAELKGSRYWYNEQFF.